This T cell receptor beta chain is from a study of T cell responses to AZD1222 COVID-19 vaccine. Using immunoSEQ multiplex PCR, the repertoire was profiled, and TCRdb retains in-frame clones only, with some absent. The sample includes 95,000 to 150,000 clones, over 75% of them seen just once. The CDR3 loop spans 15 amino acids. CDR1 is SGHRS and CDR2 is YFSETQ in the germline V gene. The V and J ends lost 1 base and 5 bases, in that order; junction bases with no gene match: 7. This chain uses TRBV5-1 with TRBJ2-7; 9 bases agree with TRBD1. The source material was peripheral blood, sampled on day 0 of AZD1222 vaccination. The TCR originated in an adult in good health. The CDR3 region has the DNA TGCGCCAGCAGCTTGATGTGGACAGGGGACAACGAGCAGTACTTC. Its protein product is CASSLMWTGDNEQYF.